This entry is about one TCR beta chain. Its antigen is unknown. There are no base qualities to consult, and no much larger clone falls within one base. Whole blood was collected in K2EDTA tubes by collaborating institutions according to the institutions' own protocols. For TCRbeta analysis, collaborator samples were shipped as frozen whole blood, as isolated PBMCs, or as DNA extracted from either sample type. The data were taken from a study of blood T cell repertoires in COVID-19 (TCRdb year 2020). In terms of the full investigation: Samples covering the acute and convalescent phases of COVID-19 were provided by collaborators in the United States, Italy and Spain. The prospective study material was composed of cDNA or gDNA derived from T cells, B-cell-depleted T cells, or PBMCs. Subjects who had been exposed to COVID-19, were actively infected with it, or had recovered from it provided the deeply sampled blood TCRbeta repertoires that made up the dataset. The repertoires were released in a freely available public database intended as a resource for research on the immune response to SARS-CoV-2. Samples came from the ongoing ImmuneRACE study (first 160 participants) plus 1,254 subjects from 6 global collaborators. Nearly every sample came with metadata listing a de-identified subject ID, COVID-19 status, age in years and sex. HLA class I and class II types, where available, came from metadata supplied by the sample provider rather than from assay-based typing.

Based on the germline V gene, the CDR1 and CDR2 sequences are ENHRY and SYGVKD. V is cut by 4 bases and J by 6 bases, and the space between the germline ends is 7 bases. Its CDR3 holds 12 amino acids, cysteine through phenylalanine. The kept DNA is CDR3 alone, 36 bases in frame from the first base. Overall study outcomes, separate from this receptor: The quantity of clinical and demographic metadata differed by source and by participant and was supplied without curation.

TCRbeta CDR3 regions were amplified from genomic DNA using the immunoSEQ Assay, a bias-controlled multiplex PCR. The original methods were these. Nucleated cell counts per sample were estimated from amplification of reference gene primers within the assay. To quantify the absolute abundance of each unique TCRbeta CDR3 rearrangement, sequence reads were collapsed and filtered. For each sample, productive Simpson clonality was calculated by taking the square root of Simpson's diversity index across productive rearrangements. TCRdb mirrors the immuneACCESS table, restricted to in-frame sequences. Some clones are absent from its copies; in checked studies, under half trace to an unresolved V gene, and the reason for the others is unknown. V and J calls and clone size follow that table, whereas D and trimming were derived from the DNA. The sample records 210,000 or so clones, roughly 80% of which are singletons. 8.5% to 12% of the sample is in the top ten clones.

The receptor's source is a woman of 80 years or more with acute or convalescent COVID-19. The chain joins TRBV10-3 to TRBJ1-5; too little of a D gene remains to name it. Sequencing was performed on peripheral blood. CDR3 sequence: CAISGGSQPQHF. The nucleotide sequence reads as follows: TGTGCCATCAGTGGAGGGAGTCAGCCCCAGCATTTT.